These 21 T cell receptor beta chains originate from one sample sequenced in a study of T-cell reconstitution after alpha-beta-depleted transplantation in children (TCRdb year 2016). The treatment or condition label here, explained by the study, means: allogeneic hematopoietic cell transplantation with graft depleted of TCRalphabeta T cells and CD19 B cells. The library relied on PCR. The run used an Illumina HiSeq 2500. TCR library preparation used molecular barcoding, with unique molecular identifiers applied to normalize quantification of the TCRbeta repertoire. TCRdb ran its own pipeline on the public reads, namely fastp trimming at Q25 and MiXCR clone calling, and kept in-frame beta chains. Duplicate CDR3 protein sequences are folded into a single record with the most common DNA and genes. Here the sample has roughly 150,000 distinct CDR3 sequences; 8.5% to 14% occur a single time. The top ten hold around 13% of the sample.

The source material was PBMCs, sampled before TCRalphabeta/CD19-depleted stem cell transplant. Receptor source: a boy younger than 10 with acute myeloid leukemia, due to receive a stem cell transplant.

This clonotype has ten or more counts. The V and J genes are TRBV5-1 and TRBJ2-5, with D maybe TRBD1 (5 bases). The CDR3 has 12 amino acids. Germline CDR1 reads SGHRS; CDR2 reads YFSETQ. V was clipped by 5 bases and J by 7 bases, with 12 bases between them. CDR3 protein: CASRGEEWTQYF. CDR3 in DNA: TGCGCCAGCAGAGGGGAAGAGTGGACCCAGTACTTC. The full variable domain, rest sourced from reference TRBV5-1 and TRBJ2-5, is KAGVTQTPRYLIKTRGQQVTLSCSPISGHRSVSWYQQTPGQGLQFLFEYFSETQRNKGNFPGRFSGRQFSNSRSEMNVSTLELGDSALYLCASRGEEWTQYFGPGTRLLVL.

This clonotype was detected ten times or more. The V and J genes are TRBV20-1 and TRBJ2-3, with a tentative D call TRBD2 (5 bases). Between the trimmed V and J ends, which lost 0 bases and 6 bases, there was a span of 16 bases. Germline CDR1 and CDR2: DFQATT and SNEGSKA (reference sequence). The CDR3 has 15 residues. The CDR3 sequence: CSARDGRAAVDTQYF. The CDR3 region has the DNA TGCAGTGCTAGAGATGGCCGAGCGGCGGTGGATACGCAGTATTTT.

At least ten counts were recorded for this clonotype. This sequence joins TRBV13 and TRBJ1-5; D may be TRBD1 (6 bases). CDR3 size: 13 residues. Germline V gene data show CDR1 as PRHDT and CDR2 as FYEKMQ (reference sequence). Trimming pared 5 bases from V and 7 bases from J, leaving 12 bases between. This CDR3 is CASSRGGEQPQHF. The CDR3 coding sequence is TGTGCCAGCAGCCGCGGGGGCGAACAGCCCCAGCATTTT.

This clonotype was counted at least ten times. This chain uses TRBV4-2 with TRBJ2-5, with TRBD2 identical over 11 bases. The CDR3 spans 18 residues. Germline V gene data show CDR1 as LGHNA and CDR2 as YNFKEQ. J gave up 4 bases and V 4 bases, and 14 bases lay outside the gene matches. The CDR3 loop reads CASSPRGPSGTSGETQYF. The DNA for the CDR3 is TGTGCCAGCAGCCCCAGAGGGCCCTCAGGGACTAGCGGAGAGACCCAGTACTTC.

At least ten counts were recorded for this clonotype. This chain joins TRBV20-1 and TRBJ2-1, with D possibly matching TRBD2 (6 bases). V lost 5 bases, J lost 1 base, and 15 bases lay in between. Germline V gene data show CDR1 as DFQATT and CDR2 as SNEGSKA (reference sequence). The CDR3 has 15 amino acids. CDR3: CSALISAGSYNEQFF. CDR3 nucleotide sequence: TGCAGTGCTTTGATCTCGGCGGGGTCCTACAATGAGCAGTTCTTC.

In its sample, this clonotype was seen many times. V usage is TRBV29-1 and J usage is TRBJ2-3, with 11 bases matching TRBD2. In germline, CDR1 is SQVTM, CDR2 ANQGSEA. The CDR3 length is 13 residues. The trim removed 6 bases at V and 4 bases at J, leaving 3 bases unmatched. The CDR3: CSVSTSGADTQYF. The CDR3 DNA sequence: TGCAGCGTCTCGACTAGCGGGGCAGATACGCAGTATTTT.

This clonotype came up many times. J is TRBJ1-5 and V is TRBV12-3 or TRBV12-4; 7 bases agree with TRBD1. The V and J ends lost 3 bases and 3 bases, in that order; junction bases with no gene match: 2. The CDR3 spans 14 residues. The CDR3 DNA is TGTGCCAGCAGTTTCGGACAGGTCAATCAGCCCCAGCATTTT. It yields the protein CASSFGQVNQPQHF.

The rearrangement joins TRBV3-1 to TRBJ2-4, with D uncertain. Germline V gene lookup returns CDR1 LGHDT and CDR2 YNNKEL (reference sequence). CDR3 length equals 13 residues. V lost 3 bases, J lost 3 bases, and 6 bases lay in between. The CDR3 DNA reads TGTGCCAGCAGCCAGGACGTCAAAAACATTCAGTACTTC. As protein: CASSQDVKNIQYF.

This clonotype was picked up many times. Here the CDR3 reads CASSDLGGGGNTQYF. As DNA, the CDR3 is TGTGCCAGCAGCGATCTGGGCGGGGGAGGAAATACGCAGTATTTT. V is TRBV5-6 and J is TRBJ2-3; 7 nucleotides agree with TRBD2. Germline CDR1 is SGHDT and CDR2 is YYEEEE. The junction had 12 bases not matched to a gene; V was cut back by 4 bases and J by 7 bases. This CDR3 is 15 amino acids long.

In its sample, this clonotype was seen many times. The chain carries TRBV7-2 and TRBJ2-7; 9 positions match TRBD1. Germline values: CDR1 SGHTA, CDR2 FQGNSA. This CDR3 region has 16 residues. Germline trimming cut 1 base from V and 5 bases from J; bases unmatched to any gene: 9. The CDR3 region has the DNA TGTGCCAGCAGCTTAGTGGGGACAGGGAGCCCCCACGAGCAGTACGTC. It specifies CASSLVGTGSPHEQYV.

This sequence joins TRBV2 and TRBJ2-7; TRBD1 might be the D (6 bases). With 6 bases removed from V and 6 bases from J, the gap between germline ends came to 15 bases. CDR1 and CDR2 (germline): SNHLY, FYNNEI. The CDR3 consists of 13 residues. CDR3 DNA: TGTGCCAGCAGCTTGTACCGGGACATCGAGCAGTACTTC. It codes for CASSLYRDIEQYF.

This chain connects TRBV13 to TRBJ2-1, with D perhaps TRBD2 (5 bases). The CDR3 covers 15 residues. Looked up from germline, CDR1 is PRHDT and CDR2 is FYEKMQ (reference sequence). The ends were cut back, 5 bases at V and 6 bases at J, with 17 bases in the middle. For the CDR3, the DNA is TGTGCCAGCAGCCCCGGAGGCCTACCCCCCAATGAGCAGTTCTTC. The encoded protein is CASSPGGLPPNEQFF.

DNA for the CDR3: TGTGCCAGCAGCTTGGGTGGGACTAGCCCGAGCTCCTACAATGAGCAGTTCTTC. The encoded protein is CASSLGGTSPSSYNEQFF. The V gene is TRBV5-4, the J gene TRBJ2-1; 9 bases fit TRBD2. V was clipped by 0 bases and J by 0 bases; unmatched bases: 7. Germline CDR1 and CDR2: SGHNT and YYREEE (reference sequence). This CDR3 has 18 amino acids. Variable domain in full (rest from reference TRBV5-4 and TRBJ2-1): ETGVTQSPTHLIKTRGQQVTLRCSSQSGHNTVSWYQQALGQGPQFIFQYYREEENGRGNFPPRFSGLQFPNYSSELNVNALELDDSALYLCASSLGGTSPSSYNEQFFGPGTRLTVL.

This clonotype was recorded at least ten times. This chain joins TRBV20-1 and TRBJ2-5, with 11 bases identical to TRBD1. CDR3 length equals 15 residues. J gave up 4 bases and V 3 bases, and 7 bases lay outside the gene matches. CDR1 and CDR2 (germline): DFQATT, SNEGSKA (reference sequence). As DNA, the CDR3 is TGCAGTGCTAGCGCGGGACAGGGGGTAGGAGAGACCCAGTACTTC. Amino acids: CSASAGQGVGETQYF.

This clonotype was counted many times. This chain joins TRBV20-1 and TRBJ2-1; TRBD2 aligns across 10 bases. Germline CDR1 DFQATT, CDR2 SNEGSKA (reference sequence). This CDR3 region has 18 residues. J gave up 1 base and V 0 bases, and 9 bases lay outside the gene matches. The CDR3 DNA sequence: TGCAGTGCTAGAGAGGCTAGCGGGAGACACGGGTCCTACAATGAGCAGTTCTTC. The encoded protein is CSAREASGRHGSYNEQFF.

This clonotype was seen repeatedly, ten times or more. DNA of the CDR3: TGTGCCAGCAGTTATATTGAAGGTTCCTACAATGAGCAGTTCTTC. Translated: CASSYIEGSYNEQFF. The chain joins TRBV6-5 to TRBJ2-1; D is unclear. The CDR3 contains 15 residues. Trimming shortened V by 3 bases and J by 1 base, and 10 bases separated the two germline ends. Germline assignment: CDR1 MNHEY and CDR2 SVGAGI.

The sample holds many counts of this clonotype. The chain couples TRBV5-5 to TRBJ2-1; D unclear. The CDR3 runs 12 residues. Trimming pared 0 bases from V and 8 bases from J, leaving 6 bases between. Germline loops: CDR1 SGHKS, CDR2 YYEKEE (reference sequence). In nucleotides, the CDR3 is TGTGCCAGCAGCTTGGCCGGACATGAGCAGTTCTTC. Translation: CASSLAGHEQFF.

On this clonotype: A junction end diverges from the germline sequence, so it may reflect a read error. The chain uses TRBV3-1 and TRBJ1-2, with a tentative D call TRBD1 (5 bases). Germline CDR1 reads LGHDT; CDR2 reads YNNKEL (reference sequence). The CDR3 consists of 15 residues. The CDR3 loop reads CASSQDLRQLYGDSF. For the CDR3, the DNA is TGTGCCAGCAGCCAAGATCTCAGACAGCTCTATGGCGACTCCTTC. Complete variable domain (other parts from reference TRBV3-1 and TRBJ1-2): DTAVSQTPKYLVTQMGNDKSIKCEQNLGHDTMYWYKQDSKKFLKIMFSYNNKELIINETVPNRFSPKSPDKAHLNLHINSLELGDSAVYFCASSQDLRQLYGDSFGSGTRLTVV.

This clonotype has a count of ten or more. This chain links TRBV20-1 with TRBJ2-7, with D perhaps given as TRBD1 or TRBD2 (5 bases each). Trimming stripped 3 bases from V and 4 bases from J, with 10 bases between. Germline V gene data show CDR1 as DFQATT and CDR2 as SNEGSKA (reference sequence). CDR3 length: 12 residues. CDR3 loop: CSARAREYEQYF. CDR3 nucleotide sequence: TGCAGTGCTAGGGCCAGGGAGTACGAGCAGTACTTC.

This clonotype was found many times. This rearrangement joins TRBV20-1 to TRBJ2-1; maybe TRBD1 (5 bases). Germline V gene lookup returns CDR1 DFQATT and CDR2 SNEGSKA (reference sequence). The CDR3 has 11 residues. V was shortened by 2 bases and J by 8 bases, with 7 bases between the two germline ends. In DNA, the CDR3 is TGCAGTGCTAGACGACAGTATGAGCAGTTCTTC. As protein: CSARRQYEQFF.

This clonotype showed up many times. The V gene is TRBV6-5, the J gene TRBJ2-1; TRBD2 aligns across 9 bases. Germline lookup yields CDR1 MNHEY and CDR2 SVGAGI. This CDR3 has 17 amino acids. V dropped 4 bases and J dropped 0; count of bases not matched to a gene: 7. CDR3 amino acids: CASSSRLAVTSYNEQFF. In DNA form, the CDR3 reads TGTGCCAGCAGTTCGAGACTAGCGGTAACCTCCTACAATGAGCAGTTCTTC.